The rows below give T cell receptor beta chains drawn from one sample of a study of kidney transplant recipient with SARS-CoV-2 infection. TCRdb ran MiXCR on the reads and lists one entry per CDR3 protein. The sample contains fewer than 250,000 distinct CDR3 sequences, 29% of which appear only once. Specimen: a blood sample, collected at baseline and on roughly day 110 from a kidney transplant recipient. The receptors here all came from a male patient aged 30 to 39 who had COVID-19 and was a kidney transplant recipient. T cells may partly derive from the graft donor. The CDR3 runs from the conserved cysteine through the conserved F or W. A D gene is named only where the DNA matches it firmly. Clone size is given for some rows only: seen once, a few or many times, or a class if the clone is expanded.

J | D | size | V | CDR3 | DNA
TRBJ2-3 | TRBD2 | many | TRBV19 | CASNGGRANTQYF | TGTGCCAGTAACGGCGGGAGGGCGAATACGCAGTATTTT
TRBJ2-3 | TRBD2 | few | TRBV7-3 | CASSLSGSGRPDTQYF | TGTGCCAGCAGCTTAAGTGGTAGCGGGAGACCAGATACGCAGTATTTT
TRBJ2-5 | - | - | TRBV20-1 | CSARDPVRGVGQYF | TGCAGTGCTAGAGATCCGGTCAGAGGGGTCGGGCAGTACTTC
TRBJ1-6 | - | many | TRBV18 | CASSPMSRNSPLHF | TGTGCCAGCTCACCAATGTCGAGGAATTCACCCCTCCACTTT
TRBJ2-7 | TRBD1 | many | TRBV11-1 | CASSYRTGGSNEQYF | TGTGCCAGCAGCTACCGGACAGGGGGCTCCAACGAGCAGTACTTC
TRBJ1-2 | - | many | TRBV6-4 | CASSETPGANYGYTF | TGTGCCAGCAGTGAAACCCCAGGGGCTAACTATGGCTACACCTTC
TRBJ2-7 | - | many | TRBV2 | CASSAGGEQYF | TGTGCCAGCAGTGCTGGGGGCGAGCAGTACTTC
TRBJ1-1 | - | many | TRBV10-3 | CAISDGAMNTEAFF | TGTGCCATCAGTGATGGAGCAATGAACACTGAAGCTTTCTTT
TRBJ1-1 | TRBD1 | many | TRBV6-5 | CASSYRQGANTEAFF | TGTGCCAGCAGTTACCGGCAGGGGGCGAATACTGAAGCTTTCTTT
TRBJ1-2 | - | many | TRBV12-3/TRBV12-4 | CASSLAPATNFGYTF | TGTGCCAGCAGTTTGGCCCCAGCAACGAATTTTGGCTACACCTTC
TRBJ2-1 | - | many | TRBV12-3/TRBV12-4 | CASSSGIAYNEQFF | TGTGCCAGCAGTTCAGGGATAGCCTACAATGAGCAGTTCTTC
TRBJ2-1 | TRBD1 | few | TRBV20-1 | CSAPDRASSSYNGQFF | TGCAGTGCTCCTGACAGGGCGTCCAGCTCCTACAATGGGCAGTTCTTC
TRBJ2-2 | - | many | TRBV3-1 | CASSPSTGTGELFF | TGTGCCAGCAGCCCGTCAACGGGCACCGGGGAGCTGTTTTTT
TRBJ2-1 | - | - | TRBV7-7 | CASGPDRNNEQFF | TGTGCCAGCGGCCCGGACAGAAACAATGAGCAGTTCTTC
TRBJ1-6 | - | many | TRBV19 | CASSIERMGSNSPLHF | TGTGCCAGTAGTATAGAGAGGATGGGCTCAAATTCACCCCTCCACTTT
TRBJ1-6 | - | many | TRBV6-6 | CASSYGDNYNSPLHF | TGTGCCAGCAGTTATGGAGATAACTATAATTCACCCCTCCACTTT
TRBJ2-3 | TRBD1 | many | TRBV24-1 | CATSDRTGGGDTQYF | TGTGCCACCAGTGATCGGACAGGGGGCGGAGATACGCAGTATTTT
TRBJ2-7 | TRBD1 | many | TRBV10-3 | CAITPGQGGSYEQYF | TGTGCCATCACCCCGGGACAGGGAGGATCCTACGAGCAGTACTTC
TRBJ1-2 | - | many | TRBV7-8 | CASSLGREWGVYGYTF | TGTGCCAGCAGCTTAGGTCGCGAGTGGGGCGTCTATGGCTACACCTTC
TRBJ2-3 | - | many | TRBV11-2 | CASSHYHAGGRTDTQYF | TGTGCCAGCAGCCACTACCACGCCGGGGGGCGCACAGATACGCAGTATTTT
TRBJ2-1 | - | few | TRBV24-1 | CATSDSRIEQFF | TGTGCCACCAGTGATTCTCGGATCGAGCAGTTCTTC
TRBJ2-1 | TRBD2 | - | TRBV27 | CASTLGSGRAWNERFF | TGTGCCAGCACTCTGGGTAGCGGGAGGGCCTGGAATGAGCGGTTCTTC
TRBJ1-4 | - | few | TRBV7-2 | CASSPAGGATNEKLFF | TGTGCCAGCAGCCCAGCGGGGGGGGCAACTAATGAAAAACTGTTTTTT
TRBJ2-7 | TRBD1 | many | TRBV29-1 | CSAQSWGQGPYEQYF | TGCAGCGCTCAAAGCTGGGGACAGGGACCCTACGAGCAGTACTTC
TRBJ2-3 | - | many | TRBV11-2 | CASSLAGPALNTQYF | TGTGCCAGCAGCTTAGCGGGGCCCGCGTTAAATACGCAGTATTTT
TRBJ2-5 | TRBD1 | many | TRBV24-1 | CATSDNGQGQETQYF | TGTGCCACCAGTGATAACGGACAGGGCCAAGAGACCCAGTACTTC
TRBJ1-5 | - | many | TRBV6-5 | CASSLQGFSNQPQHF | TGTGCCAGCAGTTTACAGGGTTTCAGCAATCAGCCCCAGCATTTT
TRBJ2-2 | - | many | TRBV3-1 | CASSPDHPISGLTGELFF | TGTGCCAGCAGCCCAGATCATCCCATTTCAGGCTTGACCGGGGAGCTGTTTTTT
TRBJ1-2 | - | - | TRBV24-1 | CATSHIHSTRKTYGYTF | TGTGCCACTAGTCATATACATAGTACCAGAAAGACCTATGGCTACACCTTC
TRBJ2-1 | - | many | TRBV12-3/TRBV12-4 | CASGPGRADNEQFF | TGTGCCAGCGGGCCCGGGCGGGCCGACAATGAGCAGTTCTTC
TRBJ1-1 | TRBD1 | many | TRBV6-5 | CASSRVGQTNTEAFF | TGTGCCAGCAGTCGGGTGGGACAGACGAACACTGAAGCTTTCTTT
TRBJ1-2 | - | many | TRBV18 | CASSPPTDLYGYTF | TGTGCCAGCTCACCACCGACCGACCTCTATGGCTACACCTTC
TRBJ1-2 | - | - | TRBV6-2/TRBV6-3 | CASSWKCCIGKTYGYTF | TGCGCCAGCAGTTGGAAATGCTGCATCGGAAAGACCTATGGCTACACCTTC
TRBJ1-2 | - | many | TRBV11-2 | CASSLFVHGNYGYTF | TGTGCCAGCAGCTTATTTGTACACGGGAACTATGGCTACACCTTC
TRBJ1-2 | - | many | TRBV30 | CAWDLERYRKTYGYTF | TGTGCCTGGGATCTCGAGCGTTATAGAAAGACCTATGGCTACACCTTC
TRBJ1-5 | TRBD1 | many | TRBV6-5 | CASSYSRSDRGPHQPQHF | TGTGCCAGCAGTTACTCGAGGTCCGACAGGGGCCCGCATCAGCCCCAGCATTTT
TRBJ1-1 | - | many | TRBV5-6 | CASSLGDLLNTEAFF | TGTGCCAGCAGCTTGGGGGACTTATTGAACACTGAAGCTTTCTTT
TRBJ2-7 | TRBD1 | many | TRBV6-5 | CASSPGTANYEQYF | TGTGCCAGCAGTCCCGGGACAGCGAACTACGAGCAGTACTTC
TRBJ1-5 | - | many | TRBV28 | CASRWVGMNQPQHF | TGTGCCAGCCGTTGGGTAGGGATGAATCAGCCCCAGCATTTT
TRBJ1-2 | - | many | TRBV8-2 | CGSRTFDSRKTYGYTF | TGTGGCAGTAGGACCTTTGATAGCCGAAAGACCTATGGCTACACCTTC
TRBJ1-6 | - | many | TRBV28 | CASSSDRRSPLHF | TGTGCCAGCAGTTCAGACAGAAGATCACCCCTCCACTTT
TRBJ2-5 | - | many | TRBV5-4 | CASSLWSGGAETQYF | TGTGCCAGCAGCTTGTGGTCCGGGGGCGCGGAGACCCAGTACTTC